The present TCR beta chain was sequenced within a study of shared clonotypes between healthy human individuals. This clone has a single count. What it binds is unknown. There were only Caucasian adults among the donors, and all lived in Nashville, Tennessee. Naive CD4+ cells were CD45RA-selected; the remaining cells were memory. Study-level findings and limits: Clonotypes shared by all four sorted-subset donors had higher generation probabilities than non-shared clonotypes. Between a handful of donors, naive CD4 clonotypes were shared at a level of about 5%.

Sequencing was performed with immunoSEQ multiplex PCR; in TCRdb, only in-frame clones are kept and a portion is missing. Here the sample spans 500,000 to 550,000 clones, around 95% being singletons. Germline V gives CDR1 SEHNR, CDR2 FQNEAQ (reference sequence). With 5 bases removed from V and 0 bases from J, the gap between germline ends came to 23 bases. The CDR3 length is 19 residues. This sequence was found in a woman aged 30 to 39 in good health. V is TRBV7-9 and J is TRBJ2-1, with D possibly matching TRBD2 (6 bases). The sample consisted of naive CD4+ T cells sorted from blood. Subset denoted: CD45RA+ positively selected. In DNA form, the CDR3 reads TGTGCCAGCAGCCCGAATCTAGCGTCCCTAGAAGGCTCCTACAATGAGCAGTTCTTC. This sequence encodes CASSPNLASLEGSYNEQFF.